The 24 T cell receptor beta chains below all came from one sample that was sequenced in a study of cytomegalovirus exposure and HLA in healthy donors. The repertoire was sequenced with immunoSEQ multiplex PCR; TCRdb's copy has only in-frame clones and lacks some. This table has approximately 200,000 clones, approximately 82% appearing once. The material sequenced was PBMCs. All receptors derive from a woman aged 25-40 years in good health and CMV-seropositive.

The chain recombines TRBV7-9 with TRBJ1-1, with 7 positions matching TRBD1. V was pared by 7 bases and J by 8 bases, with 13 bases of the junction left unmatched. The CDR3 sequence is 14 residues long. Germline CDR1 and CDR2: SEHNR and FQNEAQ (reference sequence). The CDR3: CASTIQGFQQEAFF. In DNA form, the CDR3 reads TGTGCCAGCACTATACAGGGGTTTCAGCAGGAAGCTTTCTTT.

The chain carries TRBV27 and TRBJ2-2; 8 bases align to TRBD1. The CDR3 has 17 residues. CDR1 is MNHEY and CDR2 is SMNVEV in the germline V gene (reference sequence). Trimming removed 8 bases from V and 2 bases from J; junction bases left unmatched: 13. DNA for the CDR3: TGTGCCAGCGGGCTATCCCGGACAGGGCCCAACACCGGGGAGCTGTTTTTT. Translation: CASGLSRTGPNTGELFF.

This chain joins TRBV27 and TRBJ2-1; TRBD1 matches at 9 bases. Germline V gives CDR1 MNHEY, CDR2 SMNVEV (reference sequence). The J segment lost 0 bases and the V segment lost 3 bases, leaving 0 bases of the junction unmatched. The CDR3 runs 15 residues. The DNA for the CDR3 is TGTGCCAGCAGTTTGGACAGGGGCTCCTACAATGAGCAGTTCTTC. Protein product: CASSLDRGSYNEQFF.

The V call is TRBV4-2, the J call TRBJ1-1, with D possibly being TRBD1 (6 bases). The V end was cut by 1 base, the J end by 1 base, with 10 bases between. Germline V CDR1 and CDR2: LGHNA, YNFKEQ. The CDR3 has 15 residues. The CDR3 is CASSQAMGQNTEAFF. The CDR3 DNA reads TGTGCCAGCAGCCAAGCCATGGGACAGAACACTGAAGCTTTCTTT.

This clone appeared a few times. The V call is TRBV19, the J call TRBJ1-5; TRBD1 agrees at 8 bases. V lost 1 base and J lost 4; bases outside the gene matches: 9. Looked up from germline, CDR1 is LNHDA and CDR2 is SQIVND (reference sequence). CDR3 length: 17 amino acids. The CDR3 DNA sequence: TGTGCCAGTAGTATAGTGGTGCAGGGGGCTTCTAATCAGCCCCAGCATTTT. Its translation is CASSIVVQGASNQPQHF.

The chain recombines TRBV5-6 with TRBJ2-5; 7 bases are shared with TRBD1. Germline V gene sequence: CDR1 SGHDT, CDR2 YYEEEE. The CDR3 extends over 14 amino acids. J was trimmed by 2 bases and V by 3 bases; bases with no gene match: 4. CDR3: CASSYPGQQETQYF. CDR3 nucleotide sequence: TGTGCCAGCAGCTATCCGGGACAGCAAGAGACCCAGTACTTC. The whole variable domain, remainder taken from reference TRBV5-6 and TRBJ2-5, is DAGVTQSPTHLIKTRGQQVTLRCSPKSGHDTVSWYQQALGQGPQFIFQYYEEEERQRGNFPDRFSGHQFPNYSSELNVNALLLGDSALYLCASSYPGQQETQYFGPGTRLLVL.

Written as DNA, the CDR3 is TGTGCCAGCAGCGTAGGCCTAGCTGGCGGAGAGACCCAGTACTTC. Translated: CASSVGLAGGETQYF. The chain combines TRBV9 with TRBJ2-5, with D perhaps TRBD2 (5 bases). V gave up 0 bases and J gave up 4 bases, with 13 bases separating them. In germline, CDR1 is SGDLS, CDR2 YYNGEE. The CDR3 runs to 15 residues.

The chain uses TRBV2 and TRBJ2-7; 8 bases are shared with TRBD1. CDR1 and CDR2 (germline): SNHLY, FYNNEI. J lost 4 bases, V lost 0 bases, and 11 bases had no gene match. The CDR3 covers 17 residues. CDR3 sequence: CASSEAPGRQGIYEQYF. CDR3 coding DNA: TGTGCCAGCAGTGAAGCGCCGGGGCGACAGGGGATATACGAGCAGTACTTC.

J is TRBJ2-5 and V is TRBV28; 9 nucleotides agree with TRBD1. The CDR3 length is 14 residues. The V gene's germline CDR1 is MDHEN and CDR2 SYDVKM. With V trimmed by 7 bases and J by 6 bases, 9 bases remained unmatched. The CDR3: CASTGTGTLQTQYF. DNA of the CDR3: TGTGCCAGCACCGGGACAGGGACGCTCCAGACCCAGTACTTC.

The V and J genes are TRBV9 and TRBJ1-1, with D possibly matching TRBD1 (6 bases). Per germline, CDR1 SGDLS and CDR2 YYNGEE. CDR3 length: 15 residues. Trimming stripped 4 bases from V and 0 bases from J, with 13 bases between. The CDR3 DNA reads as TGTGCCAGCAGCCCATCACAGGGAATGAACACTGAAGCTTTCTTT. This encodes CASSPSQGMNTEAFF.

This chain uses TRBV2 with TRBJ2-1; 8 bases agree with TRBD2. V lost 2 bases, J lost 10 bases, and 10 bases stayed unmatched. Germline V lookup: CDR1 SNHLY, CDR2 FYNNEI. CDR3 size: 15 residues. CDR3 region: CASSEFGREVGEQFF. CDR3 sequence (DNA): TGTGCCAGCAGTGAATTTGGGCGGGAGGTGGGCGAGCAGTTCTTC.

This clone was detected a few times. The chain has TRBV15 and TRBJ1-2; D remains ambiguous. V was pared by 1 base and J by 4 bases, with 13 bases between. This CDR3 has 15 residues. CDR1 is LNHNV, CDR2 YYDKDF, per germline (reference sequence). The CDR3 coding sequence is TGTGCCACCAGCAGAGGGCCATGGCGGGGCTATGGCTACACCTTC. Translation: CATSRGPWRGYGYTF. The complete variable domain, with remaining parts taken from reference TRBV15 and TRBJ1-2, reads DAMVIQNPRYQVTQFGKPVTLSCSQTLNHNVMYWYQQKSSQAPKLLFHYYDKDFNNEADTPDNFQSRRPNTSFCFLDIRSPGLGDTAMYLCATSRGPWRGYGYTFGSGTRLTVV.

This sequence joins TRBV9 and TRBJ1-5, with no clear D. Germline-derived CDR1 and CDR2 are SGDLS and YYNGEE. V gave up 4 bases and J gave up 4 bases, with 12 bases separating them. CDR3 length: 14 amino acids. Here the CDR3 reads CASSSEGGNQPQHF. As DNA, the CDR3 is TGTGCCAGCAGCTCCGAGGGAGGGAATCAGCCCCAGCATTTT.

The chain couples TRBV4-1 to TRBJ2-2; 7 bases match TRBD2. The CDR3 has 18 amino acids. From germline, CDR1 is MGHRA and CDR2 YSYEKL. With V trimmed by 1 base and J by 3 bases, 11 bases remained unmatched. DNA of the CDR3: TGCGCCAGCAGCCAAGCGGAAGGCGGGAGTTTGGACACCGGGGAGCTGTTTTTT. Residues: CASSQAEGGSLDTGELFF.

The V call is TRBV11-2, the J call TRBJ2-2; 9 bases align to TRBD2. The germline gives CDR1 SGHAT, CDR2 FQNNGV. This CDR3 has 16 amino acids. Trimming took 5 bases from V and 3 from J; bases not matched to a gene: 7. The CDR3 coding sequence is TGTGCCAGCAGCCCCCGCGGGGGGGTAGACACCGGGGAGCTGTTTTTT. Encoded protein: CASSPRGGVDTGELFF.

The chain employs TRBV13 and TRBJ2-2; the D is unclear. Germline V lookup: CDR1 PRHDT, CDR2 FYEKMQ (reference sequence). The CDR3 runs 15 residues. V lost 2 bases to trimming and J lost 1 base, with 8 bases between them. The CDR3, as DNA: TGTGCCAGCAGCTTATGGAGTTGGAACACCGGGGAGCTGTTTTTT. This encodes CASSLWSWNTGELFF.

The J gene is TRBJ1-5, the V gene TRBV19; TRBD1 might be the D (6 bases). CDR3 length: 13 amino acids. The germline V and J ends were trimmed by 9 bases and 3 bases, with 12 bases remaining between them. Per the germline V gene, CDR1 is LNHDA and CDR2 is SQIVND (reference sequence). The CDR3 DNA reads as TGTGCCAGCTCGACAGGATTCAATCAGCCCCAGCATTTT. Protein product: CASSTGFNQPQHF. Combining the CDR3 with reference TRBV19 and TRBJ1-5 gives the whole variable domain DGGITQSPKYLFRKEGQNVTLSCEQNLNHDAMYWYRQDPGQGLRLIYYSQIVNDFQKGDIAEGYSVSREKKESFPLTVTSAQKNPTAFYLCASSTGFNQPQHFGDGTRLSIL.

This chain joins TRBV5-1 and TRBJ2-2, with a weak D call TRBD1 (6 bases). V lost 3 bases, J lost 7 bases, and 19 bases lay in between. The CDR3 consists of 16 residues. The germline CDR1 and CDR2 sequences are SGHRS and YFSETQ. CDR3 DNA sequence: TGCGCCAGCAGCTCGGTAAACAGGGTCGGTTTCGGGGAGCTGTTTTTT. This sequence encodes CASSSVNRVGFGELFF.

The chain recombines TRBV7-9 with TRBJ2-7; 11 positions agree with TRBD2. Germline V CDR1 and CDR2: SEHNR, FQNEAQ (reference sequence). J gave up 3 bases and V 5 bases, and 9 bases lay outside the gene matches. The CDR3 loop spans 16 amino acids. CDR3 DNA: TGTGCCAGCAGCACACGACTAGCGGGAAAGGACTACGAGCAGTACTTC. Residues: CASSTRLAGKDYEQYF.

The chain recombines TRBV10-3 with TRBJ2-5, with TRBD2 matching 9 bases. The V segment lost 5 bases and the J segment 1 base; nucleotides outside the gene matches: 8. CDR1 is ENHRY, CDR2 SYGVKD, per germline. The length of the CDR3 is 16 residues. The CDR3 is CAISSGTSKGQETQYF. CDR3 DNA: TGTGCCATCAGTTCAGGGACTAGCAAGGGCCAAGAGACCCAGTACTTC.

This clone was counted a few times. The rearrangement uses TRBV19 and TRBJ1-2, with a tentative D call TRBD1 (6 bases). From germline, CDR1 is LNHDA and CDR2 SQIVND (reference sequence). This CDR3 region has 15 residues. Trimming took 6 bases from V and 2 from J, leaving 16 bases between them. CDR3 sequence: CASRNTGTNNYGYTF. In nucleotides, the CDR3 is TGTGCCAGTAGAAATACCGGGACAAACAACTATGGCTACACCTTC.

This sequence joins TRBV29-1 and TRBJ2-1; possible D gene TRBD2, 5 bases. Germline CDR1 is SQVTM and CDR2 is ANQGSEA. V lost 5 bases to trimming and J lost 8 bases, with 16 bases between them. The length of the CDR3 is 13 residues. Written as DNA, the CDR3 is TGCAGCGTTTGGGGTCCCAGCGGAGATGAGCAGTTCTTC. It is translated as CSVWGPSGDEQFF.

The rearrangement uses TRBV19 and TRBJ2-7; 9 nucleotides match TRBD2. The V segment lost 5 bases and the J segment 1 base; nucleotides outside the gene matches: 9. In germline, CDR1 is LNHDA, CDR2 SQIVND (reference sequence). This CDR3 region has 16 residues. The CDR3 DNA is TGTGCCAGTAGTCCGCCCGGACTAGCGAGTTCCTACGAGCAGTACTTC. Protein product: CASSPPGLASSYEQYF.

The genes are TRBV15 and TRBJ1-2, with D perhaps TRBD1 (6 bases). With 1 base removed from V and 4 bases from J, the gap between germline ends came to 13 bases. The CDR3 runs 15 residues. Per the germline V gene, CDR1 is LNHNV and CDR2 is YYDKDF (reference sequence). The CDR3 DNA reads TGTGCCACCAGCAGAGTATCCCGGGACATCTATGGCTACACCTTC. Protein: CATSRVSRDIYGYTF. Together with reference TRBV15 and TRBJ1-2, the CDR3 gives the full variable domain: DAMVIQNPRYQVTQFGKPVTLSCSQTLNHNVMYWYQQKSSQAPKLLFHYYDKDFNNEADTPDNFQSRRPNTSFCFLDIRSPGLGDTAMYLCATSRVSRDIYGYTFGSGTRLTVV.